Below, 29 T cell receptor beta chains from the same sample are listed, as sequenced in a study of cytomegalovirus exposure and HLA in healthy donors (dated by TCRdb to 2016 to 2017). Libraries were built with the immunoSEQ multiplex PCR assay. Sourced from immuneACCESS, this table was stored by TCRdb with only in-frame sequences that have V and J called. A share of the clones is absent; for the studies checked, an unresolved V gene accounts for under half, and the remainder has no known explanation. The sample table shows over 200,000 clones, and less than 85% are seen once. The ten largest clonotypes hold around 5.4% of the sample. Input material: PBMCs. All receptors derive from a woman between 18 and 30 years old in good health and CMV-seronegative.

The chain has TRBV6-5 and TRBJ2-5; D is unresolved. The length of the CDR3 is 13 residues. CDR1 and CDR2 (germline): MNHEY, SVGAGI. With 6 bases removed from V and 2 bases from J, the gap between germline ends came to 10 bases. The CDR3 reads CASSSTWQETQYF. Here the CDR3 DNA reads TGTGCCAGCAGCTCTACGTGGCAAGAGACCCAGTACTTC.

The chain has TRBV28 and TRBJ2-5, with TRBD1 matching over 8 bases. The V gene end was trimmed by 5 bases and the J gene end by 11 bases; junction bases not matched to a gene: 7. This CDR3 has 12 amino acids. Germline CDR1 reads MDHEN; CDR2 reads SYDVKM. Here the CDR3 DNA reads TGTGCCAGCAGTGAGCGTCACAGGGGGCAGTACTTC. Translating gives CASSERHRGQYF. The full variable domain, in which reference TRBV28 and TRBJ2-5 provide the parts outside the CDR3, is DVKVTQSSRYLVKRTGEKVFLECVQDMDHENMFWYRQDPGLGLRLIYFSYDVKMKEKGDIPEGYSVSREKKERFSLILESASTNQTSMYLCASSERHRGQYFGPGTRLLVL.

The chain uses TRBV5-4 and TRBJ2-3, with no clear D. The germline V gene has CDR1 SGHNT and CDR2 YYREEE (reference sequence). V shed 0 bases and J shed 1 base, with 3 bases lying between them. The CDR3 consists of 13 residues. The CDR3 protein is CASSLVGTDTQYF. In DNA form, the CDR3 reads TGTGCCAGCAGCTTGGTGGGCACAGATACGCAGTATTTT.

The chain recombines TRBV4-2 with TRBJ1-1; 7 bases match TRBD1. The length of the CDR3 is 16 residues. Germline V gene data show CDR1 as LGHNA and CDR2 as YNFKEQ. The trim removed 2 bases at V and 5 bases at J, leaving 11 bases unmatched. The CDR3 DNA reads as TGTGCCAGCAGCCAAAGCGCCCAGGGGGGAATAACTGAAGCTTTCTTT. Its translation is CASSQSAQGGITEAFF.

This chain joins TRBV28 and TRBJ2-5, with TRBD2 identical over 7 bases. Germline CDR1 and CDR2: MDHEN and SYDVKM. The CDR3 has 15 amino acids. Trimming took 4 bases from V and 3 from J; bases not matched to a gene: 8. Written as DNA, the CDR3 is TGTGCCAGCAGTTGGGGGGACTATAAAGAAGAGACCCAGTACTTC. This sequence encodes CASSWGDYKEETQYF.

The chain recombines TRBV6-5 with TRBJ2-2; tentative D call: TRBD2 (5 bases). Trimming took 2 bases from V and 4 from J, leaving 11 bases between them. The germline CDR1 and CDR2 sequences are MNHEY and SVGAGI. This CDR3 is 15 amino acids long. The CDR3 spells CASSYRRGSTGELFF. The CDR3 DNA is TGTGCCAGCAGTTACAGACGGGGTAGCACCGGGGAGCTGTTTTTT.

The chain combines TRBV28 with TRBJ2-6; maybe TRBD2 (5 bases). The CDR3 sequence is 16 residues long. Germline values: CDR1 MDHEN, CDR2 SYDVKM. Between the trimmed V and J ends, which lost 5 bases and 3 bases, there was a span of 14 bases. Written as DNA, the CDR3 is TGTGCCAGCAGTCGCGCCAGCGGTGGTGGGGCCAACGTCCTGACTTTC. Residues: CASSRASGGGANVLTF.

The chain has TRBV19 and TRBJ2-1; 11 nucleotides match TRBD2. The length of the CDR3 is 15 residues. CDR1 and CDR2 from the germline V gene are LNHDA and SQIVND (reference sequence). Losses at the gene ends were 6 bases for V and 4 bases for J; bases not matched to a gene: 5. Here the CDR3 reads CASSGLAGNYNEQFF. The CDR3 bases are TGTGCCAGTAGCGGACTAGCGGGCAATTACAATGAGCAGTTCTTC.

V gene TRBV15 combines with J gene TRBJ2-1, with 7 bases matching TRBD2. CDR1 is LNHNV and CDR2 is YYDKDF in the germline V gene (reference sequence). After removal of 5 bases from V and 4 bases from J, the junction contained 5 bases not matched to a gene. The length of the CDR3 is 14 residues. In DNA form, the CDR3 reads TGTGCCACCAGCCCGACGGGAGGTTACAATGAGCAGTTCTTC. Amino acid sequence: CATSPTGGYNEQFF. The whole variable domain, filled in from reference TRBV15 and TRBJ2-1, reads DAMVIQNPRYQVTQFGKPVTLSCSQTLNHNVMYWYQQKSSQAPKLLFHYYDKDFNNEADTPDNFQSRRPNTSFCFLDIRSPGLGDTAMYLCATSPTGGYNEQFFGPGTRLTVL.

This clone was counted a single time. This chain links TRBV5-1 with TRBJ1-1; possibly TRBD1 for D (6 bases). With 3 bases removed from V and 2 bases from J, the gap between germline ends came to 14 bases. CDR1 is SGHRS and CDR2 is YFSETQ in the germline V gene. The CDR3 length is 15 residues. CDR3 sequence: CASSSRDTLNTEAFF. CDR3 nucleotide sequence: TGCGCCAGCAGCTCCCGGGACACCCTAAACACTGAAGCTTTCTTT. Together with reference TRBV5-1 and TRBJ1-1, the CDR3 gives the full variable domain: KAGVTQTPRYLIKTRGQQVTLSCSPISGHRSVSWYQQTPGQGLQFLFEYFSETQRNKGNFPGRFSGRQFSNSRSEMNVSTLELGDSALYLCASSSRDTLNTEAFFGQGTRLTVV.

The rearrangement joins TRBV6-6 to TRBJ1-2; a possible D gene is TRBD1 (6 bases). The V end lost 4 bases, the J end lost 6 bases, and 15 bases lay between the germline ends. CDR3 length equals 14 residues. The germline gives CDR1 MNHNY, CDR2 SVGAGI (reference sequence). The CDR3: CASSLRGTRDGYTF. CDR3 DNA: TGTGCCAGCAGTTTGCGGGGGACAAGGGATGGCTACACCTTC.

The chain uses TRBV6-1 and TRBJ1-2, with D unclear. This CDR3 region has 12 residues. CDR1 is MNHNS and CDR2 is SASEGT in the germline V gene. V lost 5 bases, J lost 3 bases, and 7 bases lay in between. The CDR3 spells CASSLGDYGYTF. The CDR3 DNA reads TGTGCCAGCAGTTTGGGTGACTATGGCTACACCTTC.

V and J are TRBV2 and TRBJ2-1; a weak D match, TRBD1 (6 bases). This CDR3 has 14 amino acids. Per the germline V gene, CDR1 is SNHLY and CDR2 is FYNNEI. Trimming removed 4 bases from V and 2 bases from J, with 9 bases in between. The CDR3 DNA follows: TGTGCCAGCAGTGGCGCAGGGGCCTACAATGAGCAGTTCTTC. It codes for CASSGAGAYNEQFF.

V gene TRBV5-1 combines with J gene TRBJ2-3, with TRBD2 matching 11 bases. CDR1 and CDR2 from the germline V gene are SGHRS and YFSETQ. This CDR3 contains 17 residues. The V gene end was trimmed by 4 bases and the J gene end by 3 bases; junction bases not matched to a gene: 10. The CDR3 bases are TGCGCCAGCAGCGCTGGATGGACTAGCGGGCTGACAGATACGCAGTATTTT. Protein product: CASSAGWTSGLTDTQYF.

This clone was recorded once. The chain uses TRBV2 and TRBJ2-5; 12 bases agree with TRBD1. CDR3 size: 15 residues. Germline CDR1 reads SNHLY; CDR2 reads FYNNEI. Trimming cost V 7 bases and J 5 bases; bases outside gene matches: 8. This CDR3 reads CASTRDRGRWETQYF. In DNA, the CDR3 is TGTGCCAGCACCCGGGACAGGGGGCGCTGGGAGACCCAGTACTTC.

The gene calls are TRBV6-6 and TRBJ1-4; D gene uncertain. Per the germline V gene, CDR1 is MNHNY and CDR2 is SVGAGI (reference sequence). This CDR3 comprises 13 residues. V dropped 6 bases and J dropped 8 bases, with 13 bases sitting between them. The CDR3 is CASSSVTNEKLFF. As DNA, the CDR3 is TGTGCCAGCAGCTCAGTCACAAACGAAAAACTGTTTTTT.

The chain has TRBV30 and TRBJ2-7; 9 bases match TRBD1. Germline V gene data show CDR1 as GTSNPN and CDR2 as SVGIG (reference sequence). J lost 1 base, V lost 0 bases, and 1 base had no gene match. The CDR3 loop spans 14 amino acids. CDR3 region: CAWSVGTGSYEQYF. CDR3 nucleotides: TGTGCCTGGAGTGTCGGGACAGGGTCCTACGAGCAGTACTTC.

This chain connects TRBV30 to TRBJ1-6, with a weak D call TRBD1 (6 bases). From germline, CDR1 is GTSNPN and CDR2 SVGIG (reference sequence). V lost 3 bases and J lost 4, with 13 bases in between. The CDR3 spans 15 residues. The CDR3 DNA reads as TGTGCCTGGAGCATCACAGGGTTTTATAATTCACCCCTCCACTTT. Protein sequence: CAWSITGFYNSPLHF.

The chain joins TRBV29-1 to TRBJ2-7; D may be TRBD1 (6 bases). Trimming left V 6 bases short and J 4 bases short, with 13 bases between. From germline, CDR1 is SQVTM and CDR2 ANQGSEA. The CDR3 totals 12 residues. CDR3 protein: CSVRDTLYEQYF. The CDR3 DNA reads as TGCAGCGTCCGGGACACACTGTACGAGCAGTACTTC.

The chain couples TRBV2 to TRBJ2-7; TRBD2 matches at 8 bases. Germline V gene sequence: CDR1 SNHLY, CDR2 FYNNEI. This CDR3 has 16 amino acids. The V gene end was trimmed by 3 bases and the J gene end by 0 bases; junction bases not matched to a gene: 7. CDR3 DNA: TGTGCCAGCAGTGACCCAACTAGCGGTAGCTCCTACGAGCAGTACTTC. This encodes CASSDPTSGSSYEQYF.

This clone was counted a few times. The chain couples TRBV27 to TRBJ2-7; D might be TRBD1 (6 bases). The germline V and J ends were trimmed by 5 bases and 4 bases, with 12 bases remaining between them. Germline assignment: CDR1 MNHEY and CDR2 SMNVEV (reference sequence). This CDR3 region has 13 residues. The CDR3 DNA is TGTGCCAGCAGTATCTCCACAGGGTACGAGCAGTACTTC. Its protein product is CASSISTGYEQYF.

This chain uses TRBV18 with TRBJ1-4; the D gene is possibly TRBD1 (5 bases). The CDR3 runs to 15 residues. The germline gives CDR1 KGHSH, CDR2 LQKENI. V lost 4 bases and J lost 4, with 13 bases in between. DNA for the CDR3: TGTGCCAGCTCACGGCCGGGGCCGCATAATGAAAAACTGTTTTTT. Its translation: CASSRPGPHNEKLFF.

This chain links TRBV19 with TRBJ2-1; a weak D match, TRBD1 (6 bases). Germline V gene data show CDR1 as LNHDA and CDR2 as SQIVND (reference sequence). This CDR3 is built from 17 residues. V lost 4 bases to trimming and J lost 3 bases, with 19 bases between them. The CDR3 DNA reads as TGTGCCAGTAGTACAATACGGGACATAAAAATCTACAATGAGCAGTTCTTC. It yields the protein CASSTIRDIKIYNEQFF.

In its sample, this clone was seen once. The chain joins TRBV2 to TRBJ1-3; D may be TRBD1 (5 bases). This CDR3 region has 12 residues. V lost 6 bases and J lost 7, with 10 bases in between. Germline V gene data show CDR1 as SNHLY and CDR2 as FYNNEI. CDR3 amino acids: CASSGQGNTIYF. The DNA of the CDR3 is TGTGCCAGCAGCGGTCAGGGTAACACCATATATTTT.

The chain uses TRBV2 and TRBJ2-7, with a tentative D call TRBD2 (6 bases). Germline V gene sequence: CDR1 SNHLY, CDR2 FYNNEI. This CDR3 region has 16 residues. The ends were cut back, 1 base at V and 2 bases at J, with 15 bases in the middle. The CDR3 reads CASSEGFAGLTYEQYF. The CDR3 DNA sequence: TGTGCCAGCAGTGAAGGGTTCGCGGGGCTCACCTACGAGCAGTACTTC.

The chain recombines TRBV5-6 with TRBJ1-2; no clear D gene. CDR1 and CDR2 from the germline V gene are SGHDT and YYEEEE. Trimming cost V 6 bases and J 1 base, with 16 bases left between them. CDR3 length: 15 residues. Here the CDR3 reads CASTLRPHSNYGYTF. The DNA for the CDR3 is TGTGCCAGCACCCTCCGACCGCATAGTAACTATGGCTACACCTTC.

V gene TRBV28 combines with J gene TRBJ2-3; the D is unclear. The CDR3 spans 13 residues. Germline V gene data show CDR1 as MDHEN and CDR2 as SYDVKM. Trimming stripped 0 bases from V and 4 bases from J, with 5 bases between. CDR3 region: CASSLWGPDTQYF. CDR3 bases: TGTGCCAGCAGTTTATGGGGTCCAGATACGCAGTATTTT.

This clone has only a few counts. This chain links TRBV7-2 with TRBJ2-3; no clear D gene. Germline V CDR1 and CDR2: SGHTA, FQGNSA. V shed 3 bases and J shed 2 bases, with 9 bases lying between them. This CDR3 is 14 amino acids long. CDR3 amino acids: CASSLLLLTDTQYF. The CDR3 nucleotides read TGTGCCAGCAGCTTGCTACTTCTCACAGATACGCAGTATTTT.

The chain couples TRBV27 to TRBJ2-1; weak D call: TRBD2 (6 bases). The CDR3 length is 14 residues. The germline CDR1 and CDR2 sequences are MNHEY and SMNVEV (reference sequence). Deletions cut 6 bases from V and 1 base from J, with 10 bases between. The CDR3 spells CASSPGESYNEQFF. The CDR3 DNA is TGTGCCAGCAGCCCGGGGGAGTCCTACAATGAGCAGTTCTTC.